Following are 9 T cell receptor beta chains from one sample sequenced in a study of blood T cells in healthy people across ages. Then a second PCR, running roughly 7 to 11 cycles, was carried out with a sample-barcoded 5' primer and a J-beta primer mix. TCRdb re-called the 5' RACE reads through MiXCR, storing one row per CDR3 protein. This sample has more than 650,000 distinct CDR3 sequences, with 22% found just once. The specimen was blood. These receptors came from a man aged 70 or older in good health.

This clonotype was detected a few times. This chain uses TRBV4-3 with TRBJ1-3; the D is unclear. The CDR3 length is 17 residues. Trimming removed 1 base from V and 1 base from J, with 14 bases in between. Germline V gene lookup returns CDR1 LGHNA and CDR2 YSLEER. CDR3 loop: CASSQGSGSLSGNTIYF. CDR3 bases: TGCGCCAGCAGCCAAGGGTCGGGCTCCCTATCTGGAAACACCATATATTTT.

This clonotype was counted a few times. The chain recombines TRBV15 with TRBJ2-3; D is unresolved. V was clipped by 3 bases and J by 1 base, with 17 bases between them. This CDR3 has 17 residues. The germline gives CDR1 LNHNV, CDR2 YYDKDF (reference sequence). The CDR3 here is CATSSGVWNQRTDTQYF. CDR3 sequence (DNA): TGTGCCACCAGCAGCGGCGTATGGAATCAGCGCACAGATACGCAGTATTTT.

The chain has TRBV6-6 and TRBJ2-7; D gene uncertain. Deletions cut 7 bases from V and 0 bases from J, with 10 bases between. Germline loops: CDR1 MNHNY, CDR2 SVGAGI (reference sequence). The CDR3 is 13 residues long. Here the CDR3 reads CASKRAVSYEQYF. The CDR3 DNA reads as TGTGCCAGCAAAAGGGCAGTCTCCTACGAGCAGTACTTC.

The chain recombines TRBV7-2 with TRBJ2-2; D is uncertain. The CDR3 runs 13 residues. The germline V gene encodes CDR1 SGHTA and CDR2 FQGNSA. V was pared by 4 bases and J by 2 bases, with 5 bases between. The DNA of the CDR3 is TGTGCCAGCAGCTCGAGAAACACCGGGGAGCTGTTTTTT. Amino acids: CASSSRNTGELFF.

A few counts support this clonotype. The chain employs TRBV7-9 and TRBJ2-1; 7 bases align to TRBD2. Germline CDR1 is SEHNR and CDR2 is FQNEAQ (reference sequence). J gave up 10 bases and V 3 bases, and 12 bases lay outside the gene matches. The CDR3 sequence is 15 residues long. The DNA for the CDR3 is TGTGCCAGCAGCTTGATAGCGGGCGACCGGGTCGAGCAGTTCTTC. Translated: CASSLIAGDRVEQFF.

This clonotype was detected a few times. The CDR3 DNA follows: TGTGCCAGCAGTTCTGACAGGGACCCCTGGACCCAGTACTTC. Translated, it gives CASSSDRDPWTQYF. The V call is TRBV2, the J call TRBJ2-5; 7 nucleotides agree with TRBD1. The CDR3 spans 14 residues. The ends lost 5 bases at V and 7 bases at J; junction bases unmatched: 10. Germline CDR1 reads SNHLY; CDR2 reads FYNNEI.

This clonotype showed up just a few times. The CDR3 nucleotides read TGTGCCAGCCCCCGACGGGCCCCCCACTACGAGCAGTACTTC. Residues: CASPRRAPHYEQYF. V is TRBV21-1 and J is TRBJ2-5; TRBD2, as called in the table, went unchecked against the DNA. The J call may not be correct, given that the DNA end is closer to TRBJ2-7. TRBV21-1 is noted as a pseudogene. The CDR3 covers 14 residues.

This clonotype was seen only a few times. This rearrangement joins TRBV5-1 to TRBJ2-3; weak D call: TRBD1 (6 bases). Germline assignment: CDR1 SGHRS and CDR2 YFSETQ. The CDR3 is 16 amino acids. Between the trimmed V and J ends, which lost 0 bases and 5 bases, there was a span of 16 bases. CDR3 sequence (DNA): TGCGCCAGCAGCTTGGCTTCAGGGGTTAATAGAGATACGCAGTATTTT. Translated: CASSLASGVNRDTQYF.

J is TRBJ1-2 and V is TRBV20-1, with a tentative D call TRBD1 (6 bases). Germline V gene lookup returns CDR1 DFQATT and CDR2 SNEGSKA (reference sequence). V was shortened by 0 bases and J by 7 bases, with 18 bases between the two germline ends. The CDR3 consists of 15 residues. The CDR3 reads CSARDVWGEGGGYTF. CDR3 coding DNA: TGCAGTGCTAGAGACGTTTGGGGGGAGGGGGGTGGCTACACCTTC.